Here is one TCR beta chain with its context. One end of the junction does not line up with germline, which may come from a read error. Looked up from germline, CDR1 is SEHNR and CDR2 is FQNEAQ (reference sequence). The CDR3 sequence is 15 residues long. This entry comes from a study of T cells in Graves' hyperthyroidism and ophthalmopathy. There were TCR beta CDR3 regions amplified from RNA transcripts. When the TCR CDR3 underwent first-round RT-PCR, the HTBI primer set was used. TCRdb fed the multiplex PCR reads into MiXCR, producing one record per CDR3 protein. Among roughly 500,000 distinct CDR3 sequences listed, 46% were seen once.

Sequencing was carried out using peripheral blood or thyroid tissue (not recorded which). The genes are TRBV7-9 and TRBJ2-7; D is uncertain. The TCR sequence derives from an adult woman with Graves' disease, either hyperthyroidism or ophthalmopathy (not recorded which). CDR3 in amino acids: CASSPWPNLSHEQYF. The CDR3 coding sequence is TGTGCCAGCAGCCCTTGGCCCAACCTCTCCCACGAGCAGTACTTC.